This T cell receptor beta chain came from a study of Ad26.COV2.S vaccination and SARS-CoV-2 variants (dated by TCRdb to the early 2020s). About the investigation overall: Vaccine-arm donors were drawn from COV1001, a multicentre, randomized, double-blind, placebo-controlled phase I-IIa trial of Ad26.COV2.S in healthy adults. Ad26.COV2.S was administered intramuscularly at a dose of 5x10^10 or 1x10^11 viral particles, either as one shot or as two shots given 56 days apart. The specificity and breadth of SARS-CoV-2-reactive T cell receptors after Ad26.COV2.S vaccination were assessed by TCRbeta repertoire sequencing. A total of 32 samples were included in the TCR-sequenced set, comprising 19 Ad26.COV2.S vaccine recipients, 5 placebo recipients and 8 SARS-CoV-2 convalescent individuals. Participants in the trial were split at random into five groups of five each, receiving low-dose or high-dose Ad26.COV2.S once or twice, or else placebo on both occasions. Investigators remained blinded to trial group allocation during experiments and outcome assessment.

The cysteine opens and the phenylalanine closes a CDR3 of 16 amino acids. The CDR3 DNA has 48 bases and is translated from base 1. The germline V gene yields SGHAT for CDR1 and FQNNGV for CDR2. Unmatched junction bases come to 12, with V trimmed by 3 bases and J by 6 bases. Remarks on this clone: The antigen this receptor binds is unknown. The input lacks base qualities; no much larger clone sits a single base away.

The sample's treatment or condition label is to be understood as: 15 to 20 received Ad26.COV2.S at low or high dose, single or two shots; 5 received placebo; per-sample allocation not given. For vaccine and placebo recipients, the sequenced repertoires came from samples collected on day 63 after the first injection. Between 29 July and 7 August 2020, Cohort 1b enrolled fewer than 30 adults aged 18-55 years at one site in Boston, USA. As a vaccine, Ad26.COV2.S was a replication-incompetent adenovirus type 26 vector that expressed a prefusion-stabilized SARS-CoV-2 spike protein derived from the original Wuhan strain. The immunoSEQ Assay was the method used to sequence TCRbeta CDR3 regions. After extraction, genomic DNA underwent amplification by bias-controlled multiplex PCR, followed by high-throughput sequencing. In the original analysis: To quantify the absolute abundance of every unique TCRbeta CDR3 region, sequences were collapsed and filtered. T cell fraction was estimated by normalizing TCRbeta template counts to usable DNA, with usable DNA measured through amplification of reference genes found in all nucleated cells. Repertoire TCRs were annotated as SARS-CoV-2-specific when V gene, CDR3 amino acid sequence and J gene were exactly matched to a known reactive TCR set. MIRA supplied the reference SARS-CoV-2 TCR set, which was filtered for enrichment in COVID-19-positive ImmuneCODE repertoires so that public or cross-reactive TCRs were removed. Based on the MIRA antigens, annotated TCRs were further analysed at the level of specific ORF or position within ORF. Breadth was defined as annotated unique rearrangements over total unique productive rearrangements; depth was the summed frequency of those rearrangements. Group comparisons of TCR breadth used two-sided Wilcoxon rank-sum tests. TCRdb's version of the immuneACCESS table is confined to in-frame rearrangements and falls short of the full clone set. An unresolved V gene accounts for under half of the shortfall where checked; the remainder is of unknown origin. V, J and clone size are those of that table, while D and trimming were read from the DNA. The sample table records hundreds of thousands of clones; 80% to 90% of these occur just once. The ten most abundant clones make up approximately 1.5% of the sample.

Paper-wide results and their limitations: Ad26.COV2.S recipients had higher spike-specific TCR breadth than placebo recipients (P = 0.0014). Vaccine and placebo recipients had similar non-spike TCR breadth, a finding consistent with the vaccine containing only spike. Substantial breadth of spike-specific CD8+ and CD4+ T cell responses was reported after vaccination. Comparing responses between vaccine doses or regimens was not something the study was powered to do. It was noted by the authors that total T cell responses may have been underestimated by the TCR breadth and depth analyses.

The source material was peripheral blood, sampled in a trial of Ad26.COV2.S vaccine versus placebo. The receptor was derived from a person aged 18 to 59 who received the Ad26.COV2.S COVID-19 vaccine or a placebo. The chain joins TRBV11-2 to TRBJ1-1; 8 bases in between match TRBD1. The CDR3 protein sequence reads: CASSFLGLTGDPEAFF. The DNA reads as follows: TGTGCCAGCAGCTTCCTAGGATTGACAGGGGACCCTGAAGCTTTCTTT. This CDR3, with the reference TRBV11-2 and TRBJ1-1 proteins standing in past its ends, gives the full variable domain EAGVAQSPRYKIIEKRQSVAFWCNPISGHATLYWYQQILGQGPKLLIQFQNNGVVDDSQLPKDRFSAERLKGVDSTLKIQPAKLEDSAVYLCASSFLGLTGDPEAFFGQGTRLTVV.